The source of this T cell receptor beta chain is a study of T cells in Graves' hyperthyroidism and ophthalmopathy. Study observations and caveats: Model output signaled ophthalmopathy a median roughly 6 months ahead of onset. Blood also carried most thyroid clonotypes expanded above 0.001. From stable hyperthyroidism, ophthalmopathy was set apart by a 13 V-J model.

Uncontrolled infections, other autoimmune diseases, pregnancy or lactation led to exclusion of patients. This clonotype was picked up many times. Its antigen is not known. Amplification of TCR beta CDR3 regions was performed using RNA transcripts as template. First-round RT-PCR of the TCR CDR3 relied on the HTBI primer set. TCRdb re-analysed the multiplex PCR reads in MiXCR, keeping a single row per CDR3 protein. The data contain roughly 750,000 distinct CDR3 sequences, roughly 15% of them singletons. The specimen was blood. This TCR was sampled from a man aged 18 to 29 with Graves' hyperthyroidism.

CDR3 residues: CASSFLGVTGANVLTF. The CDR3, as DNA: TGTGCCAGCAGTTTTCTTGGGGTAACTGGGGCCAACGTCCTGACTTTC. The chain recombines TRBV12-3 or TRBV12-4 with TRBJ2-6; no clear D gene. CDR3 length: 16 amino acids. The germline V and J ends were trimmed by 3 bases and 2 bases, with 11 bases remaining between them.